This T cell receptor (beta chain) was captured by sequencing in a study of T cell responses to AZD1222 COVID-19 vaccine. Study-wide results and limits: The study found Spike-specific TCR breadth and depth rose after two AZD1222 doses.

Trimming took 6 bases from V and 5 from J, leaving 17 bases between them. This CDR3 is 15 amino acids long. Germline V gives CDR1 SGHRS, CDR2 YFSETQ. Clones were read by immunoSEQ multiplex PCR, and TCRdb kept only the in-frame ones, dropping some. The repertoire holds over 100,000 clones, with 75% to 90% as singletons. This clone was observed once. Its antigen is as yet unknown. The receptor was isolated from an adult in good health. The starting material was peripheral blood, obtained on day 0 of AZD1222 vaccination. The chain uses TRBV5-1 and TRBJ1-4; possibly TRBD1 for D (5 bases). CDR3 residues: CASTPGAVLNEKLFF. CDR3 nucleotide sequence: TGCGCCAGCACCCCTGGGGCTGTTCTGAATGAAAAACTGTTTTTT. The full variable domain, with the rest looked up from reference TRBV5-1 and TRBJ1-4, is KAGVTQTPRYLIKTRGQQVTLSCSPISGHRSVSWYQQTPGQGLQFLFEYFSETQRNKGNFPGRFSGRQFSNSRSEMNVSTLELGDSALYLCASTPGAVLNEKLFFGSGTQLSVL.